This is a list of T cell receptor beta chains from one sample in a study of control samples from healthy donors and cancer patients. The table came from immunoSEQ multiplex PCR; TCRdb's copy has only in-frame clones and leaves some out. Among 85,000 to 120,000 clones, about 91% were seen once, and the ten largest hold roughly 2.5%. Sequencing used blood. All receptors come from a woman aged 18 to 35 in good health. The CDR3 runs from the conserved cysteine through the conserved F or W. A D gene is named only where the DNA matches it firmly. Rows may omit the clone size; those that give it use once, few, many or a size class.

>TRBD2|TRBJ2-7|TRBV9|-
TGTGCCAGCAGCTCATCCGGGACTAGCGGGAGCCCCGGGGACGAGCAGTACTTC
CASSSSGTSGSPGDEQYF
>-|TRBJ2-3|TRBV27|-
TGTGCCAGCAGTTTCCCCGGCCGGACAGATACGCAGTATTTT
CASSFPGRTDTQYF
>-|TRBJ1-3|TRBV5-1|-
TGCGCCAGCAGCCCTCGCTTTCGGGACTTCCAGAGCTCTGGAAACACCATATATTTT
CASSPRFRDFQSSGNTIYF
>-|TRBJ2-3|TRBV27|once
TGTGCCAGCAGCCCTACTCCCCGCACAGATACGCAGTATTTT
CASSPTPRTDTQYF
>-|TRBJ2-2|TRBV6-5|-
TGTGCCAGCAGCAACACCAGACAAACCGGGGAGCTGTTTTTT
CASSNTRQTGELFF
>-|TRBJ2-7|TRBV28|-
TGTGCCAGCAGGACCCGGACGCCCTTGGAGCAGTACTTC
CASRTRTPLEQYF
>-|TRBJ2-2|TRBV24-1|once
TGTGCCACCTGGGGGGGCTCCCCCGGGGAGCTGTTTTTT
CATWGGSPGELFF
>-|TRBJ2-7|TRBV6-2/TRBV6-3|-
TGTGCCAGCAGCCGAGAACATTACGAGCAGTACTTC
CASSREHYEQYF
>-|TRBJ1-1|TRBV29-1|-
TGCAGCGCCGGACACAACACTGAAGCTTTCTTT
CSAGHNTEAFF
>-|TRBJ1-2|TRBV5-4|-
TGTGCCAGCAGCTTAGGGATCCCGGGACCAGGCGATGGCTACACCTTC
CASSLGIPGPGDGYTF
>-|TRBJ2-1|TRBV11-2|-
TGTGCCAGCAGCTTAGGATCTAATGAGCAGTTCTTC
CASSLGSNEQFF
>-|TRBJ2-2|TRBV21-1|-
TGTGCCAGCAGCAAAGCGTTGACAGGGGGCCACACCGGGGAGCTGTTTTTT
CASSKALTGGHTGELFF
>-|TRBJ2-5|TRBV30|-
TGTGCCTGGAGTGTACACACCTGGGGAGAGACCCAGTACTTC
CAWSVHTWGETQYF
>TRBD1|TRBJ2-7|TRBV7-2|-
TGTGCCAGCAGCTTAACATTATCAAGGACAGGCTTTGGGGAGCAGTACTTC
CASSLTLSRTGFGEQYF
>-|TRBJ2-7|TRBV21-1|-
TGTGCCAGGCCGAACCGGGTACAATCCTCCGCCTACGAGCAGTACTTC
CARPNRVQSSAYEQYF
>-|TRBJ2-7|TRBV19|-
TGTGCCAGTAGCCCGCTAGGCCCCTACGAGCAGTACTTC
CASSPLGPYEQYF